The 31 T cell receptor beta chains listed next were all sequenced from one sample in a study of sequential checkpoint blockade in melanoma. As to treatment: randomized to nivolumab then ipilimumab (arm A) or the reverse (arm B). Using immunoSEQ multiplex PCR, the repertoire was profiled, and TCRdb retains in-frame clones only, with some absent. Among about 5,200 clones, about three quarters were seen once, and the ten largest hold about a quarter. The specimen was CD8+ T cells sorted from blood (inferred from file names), collected from a patient given nivolumab and ipilimumab in sequence. The receptors were sampled from a human donor with melanoma.

This clone was seen at least ten times. The J gene is TRBJ2-7, the V gene TRBV5-4, with TRBD2 identical over 13 bases. The V segment lost 4 bases and the J segment 7 bases; nucleotides outside the gene matches: 5. Germline assignment: CDR1 SGHNT and CDR2 YYREEE (reference sequence). The CDR3 runs 14 residues. The CDR3 loop is CASSPGTSGKEQYF. The CDR3 DNA sequence: TGTGCCAGCAGCCCGGGGACTAGCGGGAAGGAGCAGTACTTC.

The chain has TRBV11-2 and TRBJ2-3; 9 nucleotides align to TRBD2. CDR3 length equals 17 residues. Germline V lookup: CDR1 SGHAT, CDR2 FQNNGV. V dropped 2 bases and J dropped 1; count of bases not matched to a gene: 7. CDR3 amino acids: CASSLLRRTSGTDTQYF. CDR3 coding DNA: TGTGCCAGCAGCTTACTCCGTCGGACTAGCGGCACAGATACGCAGTATTTT. The full variable domain, rest sourced from reference TRBV11-2 and TRBJ2-3, is EAGVAQSPRYKIIEKRQSVAFWCNPISGHATLYWYQQILGQGPKLLIQFQNNGVVDDSQLPKDRFSAERLKGVDSTLKIQPAKLEDSAVYLCASSLLRRTSGTDTQYFGPGTRLTVL.

V usage is TRBV18 and J usage is TRBJ2-6, with a weak D call TRBD1 (6 bases). The CDR3 spans 15 residues. Germline CDR1 and CDR2: KGHSH and LQKENI. V was pared by 2 bases and J by 2 bases, with 7 bases between. This chain's CDR3 is CASSPEGAGANVLTF. The CDR3 DNA sequence: TGTGCCAGCTCACCAGAGGGGGCTGGGGCCAACGTCCTGACTTTC.

This clone was observed once. J is TRBJ2-7 and V is TRBV12-1; the table assigns TRBD2, which was not confirmed against the DNA. TRBV12-1 is assigned pseudogene status. There are 11 residues in the CDR3. The CDR3 bases are TGTGCCAGCAGCTTTTTAGACGAGCAGTACTTC. Protein: CASSFLDEQYF.

The chain recombines TRBV15 with TRBJ2-3; 10 bases are a match to TRBD2. The germline CDR1 and CDR2 sequences are LNHNV and YYDKDF (reference sequence). V lost 7 bases to trimming and J lost 3 bases; unmatched junction nucleotides: 4. The CDR3 loop spans 14 amino acids. CDR3 nucleotide sequence: TGTGCCACCAACCCGGGACTAGCGACAGATACGCAGTATTTT. Translation gives CATNPGLATDTQYF.

To note about this clone: This sequence is one base from a far larger clone and is likely a read error. The same CDR3 also results from other DNA sequences found in this sample. This chain connects TRBV5-1 to TRBJ2-7, with 13 bases identical to TRBD2. The length of the CDR3 is 14 residues. Germline CDR1 reads SGHRS; CDR2 reads YFSETQ. Germline trimming cut 4 bases from V and 7 bases from J; bases unmatched to any gene: 5. DNA of the CDR3: TGCGCCAGCAGCCCGGGGACTAGCGGGAAGGAGCAGTACTTC. Its protein is CASSPGTSGKEQYF.

A note on this clone: Relative to the germline gene, one junction end is altered; a read error may explain this. The chain joins TRBV25-1 to TRBJ2-2; TRBD1 matches at 9 bases. Germline lookup yields CDR1 MGHDK and CDR2 SYGVNS. The CDR3 contains 12 residues. CDR3 sequence reads: CVTGGSTGELFF. In DNA form, the CDR3 reads TGCGTGACAGGGGGAAGCACCGGGGAGCTGTTTTTT.

The V and J genes are TRBV29-1 and TRBJ2-7, with D unclear. Trimming removed 3 bases from V and 3 bases from J, with 9 bases in between. The CDR3 loop spans 12 amino acids. Germline V lookup: CDR1 SQVTM, CDR2 ANQGSEA. The CDR3 region has the DNA TGCAGCGTTGAGTCCTCCGGCTACGAGCAGTACTTC. The encoded protein is CSVESSGYEQYF.

The chain links TRBV10-2 to TRBJ1-1; perhaps TRBD1 as D (5 bases). The germline CDR1 and CDR2 sequences are WSHSY and SAAADI. Deletions cut 10 bases from V and 2 bases from J, with 11 bases between. This CDR3 has 12 amino acids. The CDR3 DNA reads as TGCGCCACCCTGACAGATAACACTGAAGCTTTCTTT. It encodes CATLTDNTEAFF.

The genes are TRBV5-1 and TRBJ2-7; maybe TRBD2 (6 bases). Germline V gives CDR1 SGHRS, CDR2 YFSETQ. This CDR3 is built from 15 residues. Trimming stripped 0 bases from V and 2 bases from J, with 12 bases between. CDR3 sequence reads: CASSLDGTAPYEQYF. For the CDR3, the DNA is TGCGCCAGCAGCTTGGACGGGACTGCCCCCTACGAGCAGTACTTC.

V gene TRBV2 combines with J gene TRBJ2-2; 8 bases agree with TRBD2. The germline V gene encodes CDR1 SNHLY and CDR2 FYNNEI. The CDR3 is 13 amino acids. V dropped 5 bases and J dropped 7; count of bases not matched to a gene: 3. This chain's CDR3 is CASSSGGGGELFF. CDR3 coding DNA: TGTGCCAGCAGTAGCGGGGGCGGCGGGGAGCTGTTTTTT.

CDR3 sequence reads: CASSPPSSGAAEAFF. The CDR3 region has the DNA TGTGCCAGCAGCCCCCCAAGCTCCGGAGCGGCTGAAGCTTTCTTT. The chain combines TRBV7-9 with TRBJ1-1; D remains ambiguous. Germline lookup yields CDR1 SEHNR and CDR2 FQNEAQ (reference sequence). CDR3 length equals 15 residues. The V and J ends lost 5 bases and 6 bases respectively, with 19 bases between them.

The CDR3 is CASSSALLPMTGPQVPYEQYF. CDR3 bases: TGTGCCAGCAGTTCCGCTTTGCTCCCCATGACAGGGCCCCAGGTGCCCTACGAGCAGTACTTC. The chain carries TRBV27 and TRBJ2-7; 7 bases align to TRBD1. Germline V CDR1 and CDR2: MNHEY, SMNVEV (reference sequence). The CDR3 has 21 amino acids. V was clipped by 4 bases and J by 2 bases; unmatched bases: 26.

The chain links TRBV5-4 to TRBJ2-1; 9 bases match TRBD2. CDR3 length: 19 residues. V gave up 4 bases and J gave up 0 bases; unmatched junction bases: 14. Germline-derived CDR1 and CDR2 are SGHNT and YYREEE (reference sequence). CDR3 in amino acids: CASSPIVREGLRSYNEQFF. The DNA of the CDR3 is TGTGCCAGCAGCCCCATTGTGCGGGAGGGCCTCCGCTCCTACAATGAGCAGTTCTTC.

In its sample, this clone was seen a few times. CDR3 coding DNA: TGTGCCAGCAGCTCCCTAGTAGAGACCGGGGAGCTGTTTTTT. This sequence encodes CASSSLVETGELFF. The chain has TRBV9 and TRBJ2-2, with D uncertain. Germline CDR1 SGDLS, CDR2 YYNGEE. The CDR3 totals 14 residues. The V gene lost 4 bases and the J gene lost 5 bases, with 12 bases spanning the gap.

This rearrangement joins TRBV28 to TRBJ2-2; D gene unclear. The CDR3 contains 14 residues. Trimming shortened V by 4 bases and J by 0 bases, and 6 bases separated the two germline ends. CDR1 is MDHEN and CDR2 is SYDVKM in the germline V gene. This CDR3 is CASSSIPNTGELFF. The CDR3 DNA is TGTGCCAGCAGTTCTATCCCGAACACCGGGGAGCTGTTTTTT.

This clone was counted between two and nine times. CDR3 DNA: TGTGCCAGCAGTACCGGGAGCTCCTACGAGCAGTACTTC. It translates to CASSTGSSYEQYF. The genes are TRBV27 and TRBJ2-7, with a weak D call TRBD2 (6 bases). Trimming shortened V by 5 bases and J by 0 bases, and 8 bases separated the two germline ends. Germline-derived CDR1 and CDR2 are MNHEY and SMNVEV (reference sequence). The length of the CDR3 is 13 residues.

The table lists this clone with a count of one. The V and J genes are TRBV6-5 and TRBJ1-2; the D is unclear. The length of the CDR3 is 15 residues. Trimming pared 7 bases from V and 4 bases from J, leaving 19 bases between. Per germline, CDR1 MNHEY and CDR2 SVGAGI. This CDR3 reads CASTPTSGFGYGYTF. The CDR3, as DNA: TGTGCCAGCACCCCGACTTCGGGGTTTGGCTATGGCTACACCTTC.

This clone was counted a single time. The CDR3 DNA reads TGTGCCAGCAGTCCCTCCCGGACAGGGTCAGGTGAGCAGTTCTTC. Protein product: CASSPSRTGSGEQFF. V is TRBV25-1 and J is TRBJ2-1; 8 bases align to TRBD1. In germline, CDR1 is MGHDK, CDR2 SYGVNS. The CDR3 contains 15 residues. The junction had 12 bases not matched to a gene; V was cut back by 5 bases and J by 9 bases.

The rearrangement joins TRBV4-1 to TRBJ2-7, with 8 bases matching TRBD2. The ends lost 3 bases at V and 4 bases at J; junction bases unmatched: 11. The CDR3 extends over 16 amino acids. CDR1 is MGHRA and CDR2 is YSYEKL in the germline V gene. CDR3 loop: CASSHLASGSGYEQYF. In nucleotides, the CDR3 is TGCGCCAGCAGCCACCTTGCCAGCGGGAGTGGGTACGAGCAGTACTTC.

J is TRBJ2-1 and V is TRBV19, with TRBD2 as a possible D gene (6 bases). CDR1 LNHDA and CDR2 SQIVND come from the germline V gene (reference sequence). Trimming cost V 1 base and J 8 bases, with 9 bases left between them. The length of the CDR3 is 13 residues. The CDR3 bases are TGTGCCAGTAGTATAGTTCCGGGAGATGAGCAGTTCTTC. Translating it yields CASSIVPGDEQFF.

This chain links TRBV2 with TRBJ1-2; 9 bases align to TRBD1. The CDR3 has 14 residues. Germline V gene lookup returns CDR1 SNHLY and CDR2 FYNNEI. V was pared by 6 bases and J by 2 bases, with 4 bases of the junction left unmatched. The chain's CDR3 is CASRHGQGNYGYTF. CDR3 coding DNA: TGTGCCAGCAGACACGGACAGGGGAACTATGGCTACACCTTC.

The V and J genes are TRBV18 and TRBJ2-2; D remains unclear. V lost 3 bases and J 1 base, leaving 6 bases between the germline ends. The CDR3 consists of 14 residues. Germline CDR1 reads KGHSH; CDR2 reads LQKENI. The CDR3 DNA sequence: TGTGCCAGCTCACCCCTCGGGAACACCGGGGAGCTGTTTTTT. Protein product: CASSPLGNTGELFF.

There are a few counts of this clone. This chain joins TRBV19 and TRBJ2-3; no reliable D call. V was pared by 3 bases and J by 5 bases, with 15 bases between. CDR1 LNHDA and CDR2 SQIVND come from the germline V gene (reference sequence). This CDR3 spans 15 amino acids. CDR3 protein: CASSIFGYAVDTQYF. The CDR3 coding sequence is TGTGCCAGTAGTATCTTCGGGTACGCTGTAGATACGCAGTATTTT.

This clone is a singleton in its sample. This rearrangement joins TRBV6-5 to TRBJ2-5, with 7 nucleotides matching TRBD2. J gave up 7 bases and V 6 bases, and 5 bases lay outside the gene matches. Germline values: CDR1 MNHEY, CDR2 SVGAGI. The CDR3 is 12 amino acids. CDR3 residues: CASSPGLTTQYF. The CDR3 region has the DNA TGTGCCAGCAGCCCGGGACTAACGACCCAGTACTTC.

This clone was detected a few times. CDR3 nucleotides: TGCAGCGCCAGACAGGGACGTCCTGAAGCTTTCTTT. It specifies CSARQGRPEAFF. The chain has TRBV29-1 and TRBJ1-1, with 7 positions matching TRBD1. This CDR3 is built from 12 residues. V lost 7 bases and J lost 6; bases outside the gene matches: 8. Germline loops: CDR1 SQVTM, CDR2 ANQGSEA. The full variable domain, in which reference TRBV29-1 and TRBJ1-1 provide the parts outside the CDR3, is SAVISQKPSRDICQRGTSLTIQCQVDSQVTMMFWYRQQPGQSLTLIATANQGSEATYESGFVIDKFPISRPNLTFSTLTVSNMSPEDSSIYLCSARQGRPEAFFGQGTRLTVV.

There are a few counts of this clone. This rearrangement joins TRBV6-1 to TRBJ2-7, with TRBD2 as a possible D gene (5 bases). Trimming stripped 2 bases from V and 1 base from J, with 12 bases between. The CDR3 is 15 amino acids. Looked up from germline, CDR1 is MNHNS and CDR2 is SASEGT. CDR3 in DNA: TGTGCCAGCAGTGAATCCCGGGATTCGTCCTACGAGCAGTACTTC. Its protein is CASSESRDSSYEQYF.

The V and J genes are TRBV7-3 and TRBJ2-3; TRBD2 aligns across 14 bases. Germline V gene sequence: CDR1 SGHTA, CDR2 FQGTGA. V was pared by 4 bases and J by 5 bases, with 11 bases of the junction left unmatched. This CDR3 is 18 amino acids long. The CDR3 DNA is TGTGCCAGCAGCTCTAGCTCGACTAGCGGGGGGGCGGGAGATACGCAGTATTTT. Translating it yields CASSSSSTSGGAGDTQYF.

This chain links TRBV19 with TRBJ2-7, with 7 bases aligning to TRBD1. Per the germline V gene, CDR1 is LNHDA and CDR2 is SQIVND (reference sequence). The V and J ends lost 3 bases and 2 bases, in that order; junction bases with no gene match: 1. This CDR3 is built from 13 residues. CDR3 DNA sequence: TGTGCCAGTAGTATCACAGGGGCCTACGAGCAGTACTTC. It codes for CASSITGAYEQYF.

The V call is TRBV9, the J call TRBJ2-2, with TRBD2 matching over 15 bases. CDR3 size: 21 residues. Looked up from germline, CDR1 is SGDLS and CDR2 is YYNGEE. J lost 7 bases, V lost 4 bases, and 20 bases had no gene match. CDR3 sequence reads: CASSPEGGPGLAGGVVGELFF. In DNA form, the CDR3 reads TGTGCCAGCAGCCCTGAGGGGGGGCCGGGACTAGCGGGAGGAGTAGTCGGGGAGCTGTTTTTT.

This clone was detected only once. The chain links TRBV21-1 to TRBJ2-1; the table's D call TRBD2 went unverified against the DNA. TRBV21-1 is deemed a pseudogene. The CDR3 runs 16 residues. The CDR3 DNA is TGTGCCAGCAGCAAAAGGAGGGCAGGGCTAGACAATGAGCAGTTCTTC. Its translation is CASSKRRAGLDNEQFF.